This TCR beta chain is from a study of Ad26.COV2.S vaccination and SARS-CoV-2 variants. Looking at the study overall: By the intramuscular route, Ad26.COV2.S was given once, or twice 56 days apart.

Treatment in this sample: about 20 received Ad26.COV2.S at low or high dose, single or two shots; about 5 received placebo; per-sample allocation not given. Specimen acquisition occurred on day 63 following the initial vaccine or placebo injection. Method: immunoSEQ multiplex PCR; TCRdb's copy keeps in-frame clones and lacks some. The sample shows about 400,000 clones, roughly 90% of them seen only once. From germline, CDR1 is MNHEY and CDR2 SVGAGI. The CDR3 is 15 residues long. Between the trimmed V and J ends, which lost 2 bases and 4 bases, there was a span of 11 bases. This sample comprised peripheral blood, obtained in a trial of Ad26.COV2.S vaccine versus placebo. The TCR was taken from a person between 18 and 65 years old who received the Ad26.COV2.S COVID-19 vaccine or a placebo. This sequence joins TRBV6-5 and TRBJ2-2; D is ambiguous. CDR3 sequence reads: CASSYVRRGTGELFF. DNA for the CDR3: TGTGCCAGCAGTTACGTACGACGCGGCACCGGGGAGCTGTTTTTT.